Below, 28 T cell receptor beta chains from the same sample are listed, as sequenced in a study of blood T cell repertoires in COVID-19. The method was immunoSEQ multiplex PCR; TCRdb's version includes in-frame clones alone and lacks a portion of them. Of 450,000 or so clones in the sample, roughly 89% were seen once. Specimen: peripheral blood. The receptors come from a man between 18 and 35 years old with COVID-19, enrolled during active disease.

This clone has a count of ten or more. For the CDR3, the DNA is TGTGCCAGCAGTGTAGGGGGGGCCGGGGAGCTGTTTTTT. This sequence encodes CASSVGGAGELFF. The genes are TRBV2 and TRBJ2-2; possibly TRBD2 for D (7 bases). Germline-derived CDR1 and CDR2 are SNHLY and FYNNEI. This CDR3 has 13 residues. With 4 bases removed from V and 6 bases from J, the gap between germline ends came to 9 bases.

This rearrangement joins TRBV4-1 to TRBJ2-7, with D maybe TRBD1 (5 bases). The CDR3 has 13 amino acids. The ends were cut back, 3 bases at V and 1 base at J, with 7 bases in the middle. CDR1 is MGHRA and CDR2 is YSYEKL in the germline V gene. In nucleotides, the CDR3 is TGCGCCAGCAGCCACAGGGTTTCCTACGAGCAGTACTTC. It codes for CASSHRVSYEQYF.

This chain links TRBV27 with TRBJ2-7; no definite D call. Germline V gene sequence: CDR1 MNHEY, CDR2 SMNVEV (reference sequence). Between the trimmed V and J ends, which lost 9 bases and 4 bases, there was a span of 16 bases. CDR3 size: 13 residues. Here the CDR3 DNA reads TGTGCCAGTATGGCTAGTCCAACGTACGAGCAGTACTTC. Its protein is CASMASPTYEQYF.

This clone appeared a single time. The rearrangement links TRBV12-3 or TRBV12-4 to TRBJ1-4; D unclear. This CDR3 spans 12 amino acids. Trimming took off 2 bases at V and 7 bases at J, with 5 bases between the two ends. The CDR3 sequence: CASSLSSEKLFF. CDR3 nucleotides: TGTGCCAGCAGTTTAAGTAGTGAAAAACTGTTTTTT.

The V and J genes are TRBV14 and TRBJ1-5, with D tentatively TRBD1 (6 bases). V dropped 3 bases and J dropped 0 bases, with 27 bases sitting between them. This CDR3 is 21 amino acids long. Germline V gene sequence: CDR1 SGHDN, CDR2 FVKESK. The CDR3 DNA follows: TGTGCCAGCAGCCAGCTTAATGCACGGGACATAATTTTTTATAGCAATCAGCCCCAGCATTTT. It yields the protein CASSQLNARDIIFYSNQPQHF.

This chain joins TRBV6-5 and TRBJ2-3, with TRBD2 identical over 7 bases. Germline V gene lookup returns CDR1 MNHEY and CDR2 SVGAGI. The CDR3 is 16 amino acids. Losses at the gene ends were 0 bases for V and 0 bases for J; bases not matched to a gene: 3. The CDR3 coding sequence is TGTGCCAGCAGTTACTCATCGCGGGGGAGCACAGATACGCAGTATTTT. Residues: CASSYSSRGSTDTQYF.

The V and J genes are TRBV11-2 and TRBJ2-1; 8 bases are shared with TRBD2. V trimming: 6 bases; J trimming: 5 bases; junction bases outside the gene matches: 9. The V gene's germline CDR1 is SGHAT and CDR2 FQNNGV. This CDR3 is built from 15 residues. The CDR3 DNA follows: TGTGCCAGCAGGGACGCCGGGACTAGGGACAATGAGCAGTTCTTC. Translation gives CASRDAGTRDNEQFF.

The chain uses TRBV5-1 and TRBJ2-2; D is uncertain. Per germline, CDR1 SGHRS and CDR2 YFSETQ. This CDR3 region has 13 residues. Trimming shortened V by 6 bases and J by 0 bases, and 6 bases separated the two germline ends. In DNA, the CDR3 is TGCGCCAGCACTAACGCGAACACCGGGGAGCTGTTTTTT. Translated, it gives CASTNANTGELFF.

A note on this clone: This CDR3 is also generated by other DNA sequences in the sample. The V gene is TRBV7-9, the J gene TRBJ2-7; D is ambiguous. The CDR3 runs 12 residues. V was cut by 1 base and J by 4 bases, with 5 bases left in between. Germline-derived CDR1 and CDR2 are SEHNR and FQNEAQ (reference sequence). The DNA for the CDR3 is TGTGCCAGCAGCTTAGTTAGTTACGAGCAGTACTTC. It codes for CASSLVSYEQYF.

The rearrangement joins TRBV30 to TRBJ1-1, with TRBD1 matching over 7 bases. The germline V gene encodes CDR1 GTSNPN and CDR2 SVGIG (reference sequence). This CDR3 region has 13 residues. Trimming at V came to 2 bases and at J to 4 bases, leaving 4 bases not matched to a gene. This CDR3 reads CAWSSTGATEAFF. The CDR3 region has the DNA TGTGCCTGGAGTTCCACAGGGGCCACTGAAGCTTTCTTT.

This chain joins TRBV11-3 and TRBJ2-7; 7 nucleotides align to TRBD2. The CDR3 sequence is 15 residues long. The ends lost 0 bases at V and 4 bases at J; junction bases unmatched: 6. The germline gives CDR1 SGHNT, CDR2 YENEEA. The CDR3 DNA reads TGTGCCAGCAGCTTAGAGGGACGGGAGGCGTACGAGCAGTACTTC. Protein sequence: CASSLEGREAYEQYF.

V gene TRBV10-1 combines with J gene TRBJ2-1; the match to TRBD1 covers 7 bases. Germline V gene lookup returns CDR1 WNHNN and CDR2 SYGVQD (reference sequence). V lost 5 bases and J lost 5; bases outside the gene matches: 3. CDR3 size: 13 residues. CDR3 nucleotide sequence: TGCGCCAGCAGTTACGACAGGGACAATGAGCAGTTCTTC. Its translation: CASSYDRDNEQFF.

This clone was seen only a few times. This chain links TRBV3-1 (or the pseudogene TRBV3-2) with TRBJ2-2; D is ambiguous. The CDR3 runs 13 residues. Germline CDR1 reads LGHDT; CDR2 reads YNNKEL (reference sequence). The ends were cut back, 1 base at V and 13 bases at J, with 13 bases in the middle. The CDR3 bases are TGTGCCAGCAGCCAAGCTCCGGGTCTTGGGCTGTTTTTT. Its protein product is CASSQAPGLGLFF.

CDR3 coding DNA: TGTGCCAGCAGCTTAGCTGGGACAGGGTTGGTCACTGAAGCTTTCTTT. Its protein is CASSLAGTGLVTEAFF. The V call is TRBV7-6, the J call TRBJ1-1; TRBD1 matches at 9 bases. J gave up 4 bases and V 0 bases, and 6 bases lay outside the gene matches. Germline V gene sequence: CDR1 SGHVS, CDR2 FNYEAQ. There are 16 residues in the CDR3.

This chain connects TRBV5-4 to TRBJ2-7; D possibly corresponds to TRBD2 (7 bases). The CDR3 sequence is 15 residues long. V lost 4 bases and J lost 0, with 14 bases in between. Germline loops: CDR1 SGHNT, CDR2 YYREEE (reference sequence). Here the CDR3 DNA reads TGTGCCAGCAGCGCCCGGGGGGCGGGCTCCTACGAGCAGTACTTC. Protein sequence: CASSARGAGSYEQYF.

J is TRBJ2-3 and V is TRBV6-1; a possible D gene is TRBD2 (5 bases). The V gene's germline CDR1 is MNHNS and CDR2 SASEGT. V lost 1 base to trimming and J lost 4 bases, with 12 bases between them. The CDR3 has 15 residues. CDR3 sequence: CASSEDRWRPDTQYF. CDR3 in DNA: TGTGCCAGCAGTGAAGATAGATGGAGGCCAGATACGCAGTATTTT.

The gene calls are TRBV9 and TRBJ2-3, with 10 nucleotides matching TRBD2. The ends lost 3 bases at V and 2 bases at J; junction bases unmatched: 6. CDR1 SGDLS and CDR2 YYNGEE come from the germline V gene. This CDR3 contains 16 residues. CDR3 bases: TGTGCCAGCAGCGCCTTACTAGCGGGGACCACAGATACGCAGTATTTT. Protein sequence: CASSALLAGTTDTQYF.

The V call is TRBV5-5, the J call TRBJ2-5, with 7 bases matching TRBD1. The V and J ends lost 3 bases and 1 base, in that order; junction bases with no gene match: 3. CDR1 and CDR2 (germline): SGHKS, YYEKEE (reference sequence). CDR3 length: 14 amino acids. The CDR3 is CASSYGTAQETQYF. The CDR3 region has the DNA TGTGCCAGCAGCTACGGGACAGCCCAAGAGACCCAGTACTTC. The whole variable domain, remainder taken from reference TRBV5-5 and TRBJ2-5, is DAGVTQSPTHLIKTRGQQVTLRCSPISGHKSVSWYQQVLGQGPQFIFQYYEKEERGRGNFPDRFSARQFPNYSSELNVNALLLGDSALYLCASSYGTAQETQYFGPGTRLLVL.

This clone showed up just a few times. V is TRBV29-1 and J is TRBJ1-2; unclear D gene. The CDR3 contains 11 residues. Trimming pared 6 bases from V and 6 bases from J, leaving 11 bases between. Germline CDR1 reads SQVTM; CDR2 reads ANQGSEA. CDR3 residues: CSVWSSDGYTF. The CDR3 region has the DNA TGCAGCGTCTGGTCTTCGGATGGCTACACCTTC.

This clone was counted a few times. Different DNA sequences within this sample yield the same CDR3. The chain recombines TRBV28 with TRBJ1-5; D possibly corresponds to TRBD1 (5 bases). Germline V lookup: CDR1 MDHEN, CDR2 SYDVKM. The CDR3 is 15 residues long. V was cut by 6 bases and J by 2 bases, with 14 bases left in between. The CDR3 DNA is TGTGCCAGCAGCCTCACAGGCGCTCGCAATCAGCCCCAGCATTTT. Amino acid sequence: CASSLTGARNQPQHF. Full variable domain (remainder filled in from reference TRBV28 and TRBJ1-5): DVKVTQSSRYLVKRTGEKVFLECVQDMDHENMFWYRQDPGLGLRLIYFSYDVKMKEKGDIPEGYSVSREKKERFSLILESASTNQTSMYLCASSLTGARNQPQHFGDGTRLSIL.

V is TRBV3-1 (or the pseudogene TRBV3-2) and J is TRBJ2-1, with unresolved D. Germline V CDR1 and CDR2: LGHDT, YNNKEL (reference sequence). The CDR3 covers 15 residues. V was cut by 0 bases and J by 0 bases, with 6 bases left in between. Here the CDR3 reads CASSQESFSYNEQFF. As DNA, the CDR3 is TGTGCCAGCAGCCAAGAAAGCTTCTCCTACAATGAGCAGTTCTTC.

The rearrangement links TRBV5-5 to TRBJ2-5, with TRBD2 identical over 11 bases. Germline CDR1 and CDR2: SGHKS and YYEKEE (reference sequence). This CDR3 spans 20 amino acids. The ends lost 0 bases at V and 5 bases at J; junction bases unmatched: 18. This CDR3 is CASSLALGTLAGGPWETQYF. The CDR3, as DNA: TGTGCCAGCAGCTTGGCCTTGGGGACCTTAGCGGGGGGGCCCTGGGAGACCCAGTACTTC.

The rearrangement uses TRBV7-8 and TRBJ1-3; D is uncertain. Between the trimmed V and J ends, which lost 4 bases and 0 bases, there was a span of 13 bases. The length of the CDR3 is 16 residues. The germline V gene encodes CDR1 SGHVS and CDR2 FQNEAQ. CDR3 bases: TGTGCCAGCAGCTCGGAGGCCTGGAGCTCTGGAAACACCATATATTTT. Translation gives CASSSEAWSSGNTIYF. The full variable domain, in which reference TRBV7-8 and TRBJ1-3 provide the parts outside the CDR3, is GAGVSQSPRYKVAKRGQDVALRCDPISGHVSLFWYQQALGQGPEFLTYFQNEAQLDKSGLPSDRFFAERPEGSVSTLKIQRTQQEDSAVYLCASSSEAWSSGNTIYFGEGSWLTVV.

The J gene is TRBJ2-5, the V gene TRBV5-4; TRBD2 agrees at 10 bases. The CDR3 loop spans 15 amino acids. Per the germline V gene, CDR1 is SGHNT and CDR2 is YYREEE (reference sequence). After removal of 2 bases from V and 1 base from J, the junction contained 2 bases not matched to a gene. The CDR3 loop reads CASSFQRGGQETQYF. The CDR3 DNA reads TGTGCCAGCAGCTTTCAGCGGGGGGGCCAAGAGACCCAGTACTTC.

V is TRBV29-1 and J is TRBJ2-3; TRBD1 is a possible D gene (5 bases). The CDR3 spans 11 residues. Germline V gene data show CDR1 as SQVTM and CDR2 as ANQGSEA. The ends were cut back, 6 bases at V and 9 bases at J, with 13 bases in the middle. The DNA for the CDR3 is TGCAGCGTCAGAAGGGGCTTAACGCAGTATTTT. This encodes CSVRRGLTQYF.

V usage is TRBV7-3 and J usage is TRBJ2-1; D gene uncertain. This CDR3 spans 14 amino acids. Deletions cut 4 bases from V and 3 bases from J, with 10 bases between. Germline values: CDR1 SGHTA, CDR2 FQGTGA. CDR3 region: CASSSLADYNEQFF. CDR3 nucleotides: TGTGCCAGCAGCTCTCTTGCGGACTACAATGAGCAGTTCTTC.

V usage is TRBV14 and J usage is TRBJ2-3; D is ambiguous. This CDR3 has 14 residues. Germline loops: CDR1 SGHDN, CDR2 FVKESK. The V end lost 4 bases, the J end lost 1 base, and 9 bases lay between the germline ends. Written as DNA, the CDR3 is TGTGCCAGCAGCCTTTATCTCGGCACAGATACGCAGTATTTT. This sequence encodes CASSLYLGTDTQYF.

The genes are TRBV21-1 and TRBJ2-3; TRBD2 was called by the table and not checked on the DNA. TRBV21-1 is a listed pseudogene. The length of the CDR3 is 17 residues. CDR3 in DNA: TGTGCCAGCAGCAAAGCCGCGGCAGAGACCCACGCAGATACGCAGTATTTT. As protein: CASSKAAAETHADTQYF.